These 25 T cell receptor beta chains came from one sample sequenced in a study of shared clonotypes between healthy human individuals. The assay was immunoSEQ multiplex PCR, and TCRdb's table has in-frame clones only and misses some. The table shows 2 million to 3 million clones, with 80% to 95% occurring only once. The sample was naive CD4+ T cells from PBMCs. The subset was: CD45RA+ positively selected. The receptors were gathered from a man between 18 and 35 years old in good health. Some clones in this sample may be carry-over from other donors' samples.

The V call is TRBV19, the J call TRBJ2-7, with 8 nucleotides matching TRBD1. The CDR3 spans 13 residues. Germline loops: CDR1 LNHDA, CDR2 SQIVND (reference sequence). V lost 5 bases and J lost 3; bases outside the gene matches: 3. The CDR3 region is CASSAQGGYEQYF. As DNA, the CDR3 is TGTGCCAGTAGTGCACAGGGGGGCTACGAGCAGTACTTC.

V usage is TRBV4-3 and J usage is TRBJ2-5; D gene uncertain. Germline V gene sequence: CDR1 LGHNA, CDR2 YSLEER. Trimming shortened V by 0 bases and J by 7 bases, and 15 bases separated the two germline ends. CDR3 length: 15 amino acids. The CDR3 loop is CASSQDLPPPATQYF. CDR3 DNA sequence: TGCGCCAGCAGCCAAGATCTCCCCCCGCCGGCGACCCAGTACTTC.

The CDR3 nucleotides read TGTGCCAGCAGCGCGGGACTGCGGGATCAGCCCCAGCATTTT. Protein: CASSAGLRDQPQHF. The chain couples TRBV7-3 to TRBJ1-5, with D possibly matching TRBD1 (5 bases). This CDR3 spans 14 amino acids. Trimming cost V 5 bases and J 5 bases, with 13 bases left between them. Germline V CDR1 and CDR2: SGHTA, FQGTGA.

The J gene is TRBJ2-2, the V gene TRBV5-1; TRBD1 matches 7 bases. The germline gives CDR1 SGHRS, CDR2 YFSETQ. The junction had 5 bases not matched to a gene; V was cut back by 4 bases and J by 2 bases. The CDR3 is 15 amino acids. In DNA, the CDR3 is TGCGCCAGCAGCCGGGACAGCCAAAACACCGGGGAGCTGTTTTTT. Residues: CASSRDSQNTGELFF.

V and J are TRBV5-1 and TRBJ1-1; D might be TRBD1 (6 bases). The germline V gene has CDR1 SGHRS and CDR2 YFSETQ. The CDR3 is 15 amino acids. V was clipped by 3 bases and J by 5 bases, with 17 bases between them. DNA for the CDR3: TGCGCCAGCAGCTCAACTCGAGGGGGGCAAACTGAAGCTTTCTTT. Protein sequence: CASSSTRGGQTEAFF. Full variable domain (remainder filled in from reference TRBV5-1 and TRBJ1-1): KAGVTQTPRYLIKTRGQQVTLSCSPISGHRSVSWYQQTPGQGLQFLFEYFSETQRNKGNFPGRFSGRQFSNSRSEMNVSTLELGDSALYLCASSSTRGGQTEAFFGQGTRLTVV.

The genes are TRBV28 and TRBJ2-3; 7 nucleotides match TRBD1. There are 15 residues in the CDR3. The V segment lost 6 bases and the J segment 1 base; nucleotides outside the gene matches: 7. Germline CDR1 MDHEN, CDR2 SYDVKM. The DNA for the CDR3 is TGTGCCAGCAGCCAAACCGGGACAGGCACAGATACGCAGTATTTT. Translating it yields CASSQTGTGTDTQYF. Using reference TRBV28 and TRBJ2-3 for the parts outside the CDR3, the full variable domain is DVKVTQSSRYLVKRTGEKVFLECVQDMDHENMFWYRQDPGLGLRLIYFSYDVKMKEKGDIPEGYSVSREKKERFSLILESASTNQTSMYLCASSQTGTGTDTQYFGPGTRLTVL.

The chain links TRBV5-1 to TRBJ1-2; D is perhaps TRBD1 (5 bases). V was cut by 3 bases and J by 3 bases, with 15 bases left in between. Germline CDR1 SGHRS, CDR2 YFSETQ. This CDR3 is 15 amino acids long. The CDR3 nucleotides are TGCGCCAGCAGCTCAGATATACGGGACTACTATGGCTACACCTTC. The encoded protein is CASSSDIRDYYGYTF.

V gene TRBV30 combines with J gene TRBJ1-2; D is possibly TRBD1 (5 bases). V lost 2 bases, J lost 4 bases, and 11 bases lay in between. Germline CDR1 GTSNPN, CDR2 SVGIG (reference sequence). This CDR3 contains 13 residues. This chain's CDR3 is CAWSLGLGYGYTF. The CDR3 coding sequence is TGTGCCTGGAGTCTGGGGCTGGGCTATGGCTACACCTTC.

The rearrangement links TRBV14 to TRBJ2-7; 7 bases map to TRBD1. From germline, CDR1 is SGHDN and CDR2 FVKESK. The CDR3 consists of 15 residues. V was clipped by 0 bases and J by 0 bases; unmatched bases: 2. The CDR3 reads CASSQETGHSYEQYF. For the CDR3, the DNA is TGTGCCAGCAGCCAAGAGACAGGGCACTCCTACGAGCAGTACTTC.

Only one count was recorded for this clone. The chain links TRBV9 to TRBJ2-2, with unresolved D. CDR3 length: 15 amino acids. Trimming took off 0 bases at V and 1 base at J, with 7 bases between the two ends. Per the germline V gene, CDR1 is SGDLS and CDR2 is YYNGEE. CDR3 protein: CASSVGQKNTGELFF. For the CDR3, the DNA is TGTGCCAGCAGCGTAGGTCAGAAGAACACCGGGGAGCTGTTTTTT.

The chain recombines TRBV10-3 with TRBJ2-7, with D perhaps matching TRBD2 (6 bases). The CDR3 contains 14 residues. Trimming removed 5 bases from V and 2 bases from J, with 13 bases in between. Germline values: CDR1 ENHRY, CDR2 SYGVKD. For the CDR3, the DNA is TGTGCCATCAGTCGGGCGGAGGGACCCTACGAGCAGTACTTC. This codes for CAISRAEGPYEQYF.

The chain couples TRBV7-3 to TRBJ2-1, with TRBD2 identical over 9 bases. The CDR3 loop spans 16 amino acids. With 4 bases clipped from V and 3 bases from J, the junction kept 7 bases outside the gene matches. Germline CDR1 and CDR2: SGHTA and FQGTGA. CDR3 region: CASSSLSGRIYNEQFF. The CDR3 coding sequence is TGTGCCAGCAGCTCCTTGAGCGGGAGGATCTACAATGAGCAGTTCTTC. Together with reference TRBV7-3 and TRBJ2-1, the CDR3 gives the full variable domain: GAGVSQTPSNKVTEKGKYVELRCDPISGHTALYWYRQSLGQGPEFLIYFQGTGAADDSGLPNDRFFAVRPEGSVSTLKIQRTERGDSAVYLCASSSLSGRIYNEQFFGPGTRLTVL.

V and J are TRBV4-1 and TRBJ1-5; 8 nucleotides align to TRBD1. V shed 0 bases and J 6 bases; nucleotides not matched to a gene: 10. Germline V lookup: CDR1 MGHRA, CDR2 YSYEKL. The CDR3 is 17 residues long. In nucleotides, the CDR3 is TGCGCCAGCAGCCAAGAGTTTCGGCAGGGGGCAGGTCAGCCCCAGCATTTT. Translating it yields CASSQEFRQGAGQPQHF.

V gene TRBV27 combines with J gene TRBJ2-7; D is perhaps TRBD1 (8 bases). Trimming took 2 bases from V and 2 from J, leaving 19 bases between them. Germline values: CDR1 MNHEY, CDR2 SMNVEV (reference sequence). The CDR3 length is 17 residues. CDR3 nucleotides: TGTGCCAGCAGTTTAAGTACCCGGGGGGACAGGACCTACGAGCAGTACTTC. It encodes CASSLSTRGDRTYEQYF.

This clone came up a few times. The chain combines TRBV7-9 with TRBJ2-7; TRBD2 agrees at 7 bases. Trimming took 8 bases from V and 2 from J; bases not matched to a gene: 12. CDR1 is SEHNR and CDR2 is FQNEAQ in the germline V gene (reference sequence). CDR3 length: 15 amino acids. CDR3 DNA sequence: TGTGCCAGCGCTAGAGGAACTAGCGACGCCTACGAGCAGTACTTC. Translation gives CASARGTSDAYEQYF.

V gene TRBV5-6 combines with J gene TRBJ1-3, with a possible D match to TRBD1 (5 bases). This CDR3 region has 17 residues. V gave up 6 bases and J gave up 3 bases, with 22 bases separating them. Germline assignment: CDR1 SGHDT and CDR2 YYEEEE. CDR3: CASKITNPGFGGNTIYF. For the CDR3, the DNA is TGTGCCAGCAAGATAACGAACCCAGGGTTTGGTGGAAACACCATATATTTT.

Here the CDR3 DNA reads TGTGCCAGTAGTAGTCCAGGGGGCGCCTTGGACGAGCAGTACTTC. Translated: CASSSPGGALDEQYF. The chain uses TRBV19 and TRBJ2-7; TRBD1 aligns across 8 bases. Germline assignment: CDR1 LNHDA and CDR2 SQIVND (reference sequence). The ends lost 4 bases at V and 5 bases at J; junction bases unmatched: 10. The CDR3 has 15 amino acids.

J is TRBJ2-2 and V is TRBV4-2, with 12 bases that match TRBD2. Looked up from germline, CDR1 is LGHNA and CDR2 is YNFKEQ. The CDR3 extends over 16 amino acids. V gave up 6 bases and J gave up 6 bases; unmatched junction bases: 8. The CDR3: CASSLLLAGGPGELFF. The CDR3 coding sequence is TGTGCCAGCAGTCTTTTACTAGCGGGAGGTCCCGGGGAGCTGTTTTTT.

The rearrangement links TRBV29-1 to TRBJ2-7; the D gene could be TRBD1 or TRBD2 (5 bases each). CDR1 SQVTM and CDR2 ANQGSEA come from the germline V gene. Trimming took off 2 bases at V and 4 bases at J, with 21 bases between the two ends. This CDR3 is built from 16 residues. The CDR3 loop is CSVEKPVTEGWYEQYF. The CDR3, as DNA: TGCAGCGTTGAAAAACCGGTTACAGAGGGGTGGTACGAGCAGTACTTC.

V is TRBV18 and J is TRBJ2-3; 7 bases agree with TRBD1. The CDR3 spans 15 residues. From germline, CDR1 is KGHSH and CDR2 LQKENI. The J segment lost 1 base and the V segment lost 3 bases, leaving 4 bases of the junction unmatched. DNA of the CDR3: TGTGCCAGCTCACCGCGACAGGGAGGCACAGATACGCAGTATTTT. Encoded protein: CASSPRQGGTDTQYF.

CDR3 sequence reads: CASSLTPGNTGELFF. The CDR3 DNA is TGTGCCAGCAGCTTAACTCCAGGGAACACCGGGGAGCTGTTTTTT. This sequence joins TRBV7-3 and TRBJ2-2; D gene ambiguous. The CDR3 runs 15 residues. Germline CDR1 SGHTA, CDR2 FQGTGA. The germline V and J ends were trimmed by 0 bases and 1 base, with 6 bases remaining between them.

The V call is TRBV5-1, the J call TRBJ2-3, with 14 bases fitting TRBD2. The CDR3 runs 18 residues. CDR1 is SGHRS, CDR2 YFSETQ, per germline. V dropped 0 bases and J dropped 2; count of bases not matched to a gene: 5. The CDR3 DNA reads as TGCGCCAGCAGCTTGGGACTAGCGGGAGGGGTTGACACAGATACGCAGTATTTT. Amino acids: CASSLGLAGGVDTDTQYF.

This clone occurred a few times. This chain connects TRBV5-4 to TRBJ1-1; 7 bases match TRBD1. Trimming removed 5 bases from V and 7 bases from J; junction bases left unmatched: 8. Germline V gene lookup returns CDR1 SGHNT and CDR2 YYREEE (reference sequence). The CDR3 totals 13 residues. CDR3 region: CASRGTAVNEAFF. The CDR3 DNA reads TGTGCCAGCAGGGGGACAGCAGTTAATGAAGCTTTCTTT.

The chain has TRBV18 and TRBJ1-3; D not certain. This CDR3 contains 18 residues. Trimming cost V 0 bases and J 0 bases, with 15 bases left between them. Per germline, CDR1 KGHSH and CDR2 LQKENI. The CDR3 DNA reads TGTGCCAGCTCACCACCGGTAGGCAAAGCGTTCTCTGGAAACACCATATATTTT. Translation: CASSPPVGKAFSGNTIYF. The full variable domain, in which reference TRBV18 and TRBJ1-3 provide the parts outside the CDR3, is NAGVMQNPRHLVRRRGQEARLRCSPMKGHSHVYWYRQLPEEGLKFMVYLQKENIIDESGMPKERFSAEFPKEGPSILRIQQVVRGDSAAYFCASSPPVGKAFSGNTIYFGEGSWLTVV.

J is TRBJ1-1 and V is TRBV28; 8 bases agree with TRBD1. The CDR3 is 16 amino acids. With 5 bases clipped from V and 5 bases from J, the junction kept 13 bases outside the gene matches. Per the germline V gene, CDR1 is MDHEN and CDR2 is SYDVKM. The CDR3 spells CASSRARTGWVTEAFF. CDR3 nucleotide sequence: TGTGCCAGCAGTAGAGCCAGGACAGGGTGGGTAACTGAAGCTTTCTTT.